Listed below are T cell receptor beta chains from one sample, sequenced in a study of cytomegalovirus exposure and HLA in healthy donors. The table came from immunoSEQ multiplex PCR; TCRdb's copy has only in-frame clones and leaves some out. In the table there are about 190,000 clones, around 85% of which are singletons. Sample: PBMCs. These receptors all come from a man between 18 and 35 years old in good health and CMV-seronegative. The CDR3 runs from the conserved cysteine through the conserved F or W. A D gene is named only where the DNA matches it firmly. Size is omitted from some rows. Given values are once, few, many or a class for expanded clones.

d_call: TRBD1
v_call: TRBV27
cdr3_length: 17
clone_size: NA
j_call: TRBJ2-3
cdr3_nt: TGTGCCAGCAGTCCGTACCTTACAGGGGGCATCACAGATACGCAGTATTTT
cdr3_aa: CASSPYLTGGITDTQYF

d_call: TRBD2
v_call: TRBV7-9
cdr3_length: 14
clone_size: once
j_call: TRBJ2-3
cdr3_nt: TGTGCCAGCATCATAGCGGGGGCTGGGGATACGCAGTATTTT
cdr3_aa: CASIIAGAGDTQYF

d_call: NA
v_call: TRBV9
cdr3_length: 14
clone_size: few
j_call: TRBJ2-5
cdr3_nt: TGTGCCAGCAGCGTAGACGGCGGGGTGGAGACCCAGTACTTC
cdr3_aa: CASSVDGGVETQYF

d_call: TRBD1
v_call: TRBV29-1
cdr3_length: 15
clone_size: NA
j_call: TRBJ1-5
cdr3_nt: TGCAGCGTCCTTCTGGGGTCGACAGGGAATCAGCCCCAGCATTTT
cdr3_aa: CSVLLGSTGNQPQHF

d_call: TRBD2
v_call: TRBV6-6
cdr3_length: 15
clone_size: NA
j_call: TRBJ2-5
cdr3_nt: TGTGCCAGCAGCTATATAGCGGGGGTCCAAGAGACCCAGTACTTC
cdr3_aa: CASSYIAGVQETQYF

d_call: NA
v_call: TRBV6-5
cdr3_length: 12
clone_size: NA
j_call: TRBJ2-1
cdr3_nt: TGTGCCAGCAGCTCCCGGAGCAATGAGCAGTTCTTC
cdr3_aa: CASSSRSNEQFF

d_call: NA
v_call: TRBV2
cdr3_length: 12
clone_size: few
j_call: TRBJ2-7
cdr3_nt: TGTGCCAGCAGTGAGCCGGCACTACCGCAGTACTTC
cdr3_aa: CASSEPALPQYF

d_call: NA
v_call: TRBV19
cdr3_length: 18
clone_size: NA
j_call: TRBJ1-4
cdr3_nt: TGTGCCAGTAGTATTGGTGGGACACGAGTTGCAACTAATGAAAAACTGTTTTTT
cdr3_aa: CASSIGGTRVATNEKLFF

d_call: NA
v_call: TRBV5-4
cdr3_length: 14
clone_size: NA
j_call: TRBJ2-7
cdr3_nt: TGTGCCAGCAGCTTGGATAGGGGTTCGCACGAGCAGTACTTC
cdr3_aa: CASSLDRGSHEQYF

d_call: TRBD1
v_call: TRBV10-3
cdr3_length: 12
clone_size: once
j_call: TRBJ1-2
cdr3_nt: TGTGCCATCAGGGAGGGGGCGCGTGGCTACACCTTC
cdr3_aa: CAIREGARGYTF

d_call: TRBD1
v_call: TRBV6-5
cdr3_length: 14
clone_size: NA
j_call: TRBJ1-1
cdr3_nt: TGTGCCAGCAGGACAGGGGCGTTGGACACTGAAGCTTTCTTT
cdr3_aa: CASRTGALDTEAFF

d_call: TRBD2
v_call: TRBV28
cdr3_length: 20
clone_size: once
j_call: TRBJ2-2
cdr3_nt: TGTGCCAGCGAACGATACCGGACAGCAGTTAGCGGGAGTCTAACCGGGGAGCTGTTTTTT
cdr3_aa: CASERYRTAVSGSLTGELFF

d_call: NA
v_call: TRBV4-1
cdr3_length: 14
clone_size: NA
j_call: TRBJ1-4
cdr3_nt: TGCGCCAGCAGCCAAGGAGCAACTAATGAAAAACTGTTTTTT
cdr3_aa: CASSQGATNEKLFF

d_call: TRBD2
v_call: TRBV2
cdr3_length: 16
clone_size: NA
j_call: TRBJ2-5
cdr3_nt: TGTGCCAGCAGTGTGGGACTAGCGGCCTCCCAGGAGACCCAGTACTTC
cdr3_aa: CASSVGLAASQETQYF

d_call: NA
v_call: TRBV23-1
cdr3_length: 16
clone_size: NA
j_call: TRBJ2-1
cdr3_nt: TGCGCCAGCAGTCAATCACTAGCCGGATCCTACAATGAGCAGTTCTTC
cdr3_aa: CASSQSLAGSYNEQFF

d_call: NA
v_call: TRBV7-2
cdr3_length: 15
clone_size: NA
j_call: TRBJ1-2
cdr3_nt: TGTGCCAGCAGCCCTCAACAGGGACGGAGTAATGGCTACACCTTC
cdr3_aa: CASSPQQGRSNGYTF

d_call: NA
v_call: TRBV4-3
cdr3_length: 14
clone_size: few
j_call: TRBJ1-4
cdr3_nt: TGCGCCAGCAGCCACGGGGGGGGCAATGAAAAACTGTTTTTT
cdr3_aa: CASSHGGGNEKLFF

d_call: TRBD1
v_call: TRBV7-2
cdr3_length: 14
clone_size: NA
j_call: TRBJ1-2
cdr3_nt: TGTGCCAGCAGCCTCCAGGACAGGTCTAGTGGCTACACCTTC
cdr3_aa: CASSLQDRSSGYTF

d_call: NA
v_call: TRBV9
cdr3_length: 15
clone_size: NA
j_call: TRBJ2-5
cdr3_nt: TGTGCCAGCAGCGTAGGTCATGGGCCTCAAGAGACCCAGTACTTC
cdr3_aa: CASSVGHGPQETQYF

d_call: NA
v_call: TRBV27
cdr3_length: 14
clone_size: NA
j_call: TRBJ2-7
cdr3_nt: TGTGCCAGCAGTCTTGGACACGATCAATACGAGCAGTACTTC
cdr3_aa: CASSLGHDQYEQYF

d_call: TRBD2
v_call: TRBV10-3
cdr3_length: 16
clone_size: few
j_call: TRBJ2-1
cdr3_nt: TGTGCCATCAGGGCTAGCGGGGGGGCGTCCTACAATGAGCAGTTCTTC
cdr3_aa: CAIRASGGASYNEQFF

d_call: NA
v_call: TRBV7-3
cdr3_length: 14
clone_size: few
j_call: TRBJ2-6
cdr3_nt: TGTGCCAGCAGCTCCGGGACTGGGGCCAACGTCCTGACTTTC
cdr3_aa: CASSSGTGANVLTF

d_call: NA
v_call: TRBV6-6
cdr3_length: 14
clone_size: few
j_call: TRBJ1-5
cdr3_nt: TGTGCCAGCAGGAAGGACAGTCTCAATCAGCCCCAGCATTTT
cdr3_aa: CASRKDSLNQPQHF

d_call: NA
v_call: TRBV11-2
cdr3_length: 15
clone_size: few
j_call: TRBJ2-4
cdr3_nt: TGTGCCAGCAGCTTAGCGGCGGGCGTGGGGAACATTCAGTACTTC
cdr3_aa: CASSLAAGVGNIQYF

d_call: NA
v_call: TRBV10-3
cdr3_length: 12
clone_size: NA
j_call: TRBJ2-5
cdr3_nt: TGTGCCATCAGTGCAGGGGAAGAGACCCAGTACTTC
cdr3_aa: CAISAGEETQYF

d_call: NA
v_call: TRBV29-1
cdr3_length: 15
clone_size: few
j_call: TRBJ2-5
cdr3_nt: TGCAGCGTTGAAGAAGGAGGGCCCGAGATCGAGACCCAGTACTTC
cdr3_aa: CSVEEGGPEIETQYF

d_call: TRBD2
v_call: TRBV28
cdr3_length: 12
clone_size: NA
j_call: TRBJ2-7
cdr3_nt: TGTGCCAGCAGTTTACGGGGGGGCGAGCAGTACTTC
cdr3_aa: CASSLRGGEQYF

d_call: TRBD2
v_call: TRBV7-2
cdr3_length: 14
clone_size: NA
j_call: TRBJ2-7
cdr3_nt: TGTGCCAGCAGCCGCGCCGGGGGGTCCTACGAGCAGTACTTC
cdr3_aa: CASSRAGGSYEQYF

d_call: NA
v_call: TRBV11-3
cdr3_length: 13
clone_size: once
j_call: TRBJ2-5
cdr3_nt: TGTGCCAGCAGCTTTAGCAGCCAAGAGACCCAGTACTTC
cdr3_aa: CASSFSSQETQYF

d_call: TRBD1
v_call: TRBV7-9
cdr3_length: 16
clone_size: NA
j_call: TRBJ1-2
cdr3_nt: TGTGCCAGCAGCCACGGGACAGGGGGGATTCTCTATGGCTACACCTTC
cdr3_aa: CASSHGTGGILYGYTF

d_call: TRBD1
v_call: TRBV4-3
cdr3_length: 14
clone_size: NA
j_call: TRBJ2-7
cdr3_nt: TGCGCCAGCAGCCAAGATCCTGGACAGGGGGAGCAGTACTTC
cdr3_aa: CASSQDPGQGEQYF

d_call: TRBD2
v_call: TRBV9
cdr3_length: 17
clone_size: NA
j_call: TRBJ2-3
cdr3_nt: TGTGCCAGCAGCGTAGGGACTAGCGGGAGGGCAGCAGATACGCAGTATTTT
cdr3_aa: CASSVGTSGRAADTQYF

d_call: TRBD2
v_call: TRBV4-3
cdr3_length: 14
clone_size: NA
j_call: TRBJ2-7
cdr3_nt: TGCGCCAGCAGCACTAGCGGGGCCTCCTACGAGCAGTACTTC
cdr3_aa: CASSTSGASYEQYF

d_call: TRBD1
v_call: TRBV5-1
cdr3_length: 15
clone_size: once
j_call: TRBJ1-1
cdr3_nt: TGCGCCAGCAGCTTGGCCGGGACAGCTAACACTGAAGCTTTCTTT
cdr3_aa: CASSLAGTANTEAFF

d_call: TRBD1
v_call: TRBV28
cdr3_length: 15
clone_size: NA
j_call: TRBJ2-7
cdr3_nt: TGTGCCAGCAGTCCCCCGACAGGGGGCAAAGAAGAGCAGTACTTC
cdr3_aa: CASSPPTGGKEEQYF

d_call: NA
v_call: TRBV7-8
cdr3_length: 12
clone_size: NA
j_call: TRBJ1-5
cdr3_nt: TGTGCCAGCTCTCAGGGCAATCAGCCCCAGCATTTT
cdr3_aa: CASSQGNQPQHF

d_call: NA
v_call: TRBV19
cdr3_length: 12
clone_size: NA
j_call: TRBJ1-6
cdr3_nt: TGTGCCAGTCAGGGCCGTAATTCACCCCTCCACTTT
cdr3_aa: CASQGRNSPLHF

d_call: TRBD1
v_call: TRBV5-6
cdr3_length: 16
clone_size: NA
j_call: TRBJ1-1
cdr3_nt: TGTGCCAGCAGCTTATACCGGGACAGATGGAACACTGAAGCTTTCTTT
cdr3_aa: CASSLYRDRWNTEAFF

d_call: NA
v_call: TRBV4-3
cdr3_length: 15
clone_size: NA
j_call: TRBJ2-7
cdr3_nt: TGCGCCAGCAGCCCAGCCCCAGAGCGGACCTACGAGCAGTACTTC
cdr3_aa: CASSPAPERTYEQYF

d_call: NA
v_call: TRBV5-1
cdr3_length: 16
clone_size: NA
j_call: TRBJ2-1
cdr3_nt: TGCGCCAGCAGCGATACACTAGGGGGTCCCCCTAATGAGCAGTTCTTC
cdr3_aa: CASSDTLGGPPNEQFF

d_call: TRBD1
v_call: TRBV10-3
cdr3_length: 15
clone_size: NA
j_call: TRBJ2-1
cdr3_nt: TGTGCCATCAGCCGGGACAGCGGCTCCTACAATGAGCAGTTCTTC
cdr3_aa: CAISRDSGSYNEQFF

d_call: TRBD1
v_call: TRBV14
cdr3_length: 15
clone_size: NA
j_call: TRBJ1-2
cdr3_nt: TGTGCCAGCAGCCACCCTAAAGGGGGCTTCTATGGCTACACCTTC
cdr3_aa: CASSHPKGGFYGYTF

d_call: NA
v_call: TRBV2
cdr3_length: 15
clone_size: NA
j_call: TRBJ1-2
cdr3_nt: TGTGCCAGCAGTGAAGCTTGGGGCAGTAAGTCTGGCTACACCTTC
cdr3_aa: CASSEAWGSKSGYTF

d_call: TRBD1
v_call: TRBV7-9
cdr3_length: 13
clone_size: NA
j_call: TRBJ1-2
cdr3_nt: TGTTCCAGCAGCTTACAGGGGGCGGATGGCTACACCTTC
cdr3_aa: CSSSLQGADGYTF

d_call: TRBD2
v_call: TRBV7-3
cdr3_length: 15
clone_size: once
j_call: TRBJ2-5
cdr3_nt: TGTGCCAGCAGCTCCATAGCGGGAATGCAAGAGACCCAGTACTTC
cdr3_aa: CASSSIAGMQETQYF

d_call: TRBD1
v_call: TRBV18
cdr3_length: 15
clone_size: NA
j_call: TRBJ2-1
cdr3_nt: TGTGCCAGCTCACGGACAGGTTTCACCTACAATGAGCAGTTCTTC
cdr3_aa: CASSRTGFTYNEQFF

d_call: NA
v_call: TRBV4-3
cdr3_length: 19
clone_size: NA
j_call: TRBJ2-2
cdr3_nt: TGCGCCAGCAGCCAAGATAAGGGCGCGGGACTCCTGAACACCGGGGAGCTGTTTTTT
cdr3_aa: CASSQDKGAGLLNTGELFF

d_call: TRBD1
v_call: TRBV19
cdr3_length: 15
clone_size: once
j_call: TRBJ1-2
cdr3_nt: TGTGCCAGTAGTATAACAGGGGGCTTTGTCTATGGCTACACCTTC
cdr3_aa: CASSITGGFVYGYTF

d_call: NA
v_call: TRBV5-4
cdr3_length: 15
clone_size: NA
j_call: TRBJ2-3
cdr3_nt: TGTGCCAGCAGCTTCGACACAACTAGCACAGATACGCAGTATTTT
cdr3_aa: CASSFDTTSTDTQYF

d_call: NA
v_call: TRBV7-7
cdr3_length: 13
clone_size: NA
j_call: TRBJ2-1
cdr3_nt: TGTGCTAGCAGCAGGAACCGGGACAATGAGCAGTTCTTC
cdr3_aa: CASSRNRDNEQFF

d_call: NA
v_call: TRBV6-5
cdr3_length: 13
clone_size: NA
j_call: TRBJ1-2
cdr3_nt: TGTGCCAGCAGTTACTCGGGCCTCATTGGCTACACCTTC
cdr3_aa: CASSYSGLIGYTF

d_call: TRBD2
v_call: TRBV7-9
cdr3_length: 15
clone_size: once
j_call: TRBJ2-1
cdr3_nt: TGTGCCAGCAGCTTAGGGACTAGCGGCTACAATGAGCAGTTCTTC
cdr3_aa: CASSLGTSGYNEQFF

d_call: NA
v_call: TRBV7-8
cdr3_length: 15
clone_size: NA
j_call: TRBJ1-5
cdr3_nt: TGTGCCAGCAGCTCGATGGGCAATAGCAATCAGCCCCAGCATTTT
cdr3_aa: CASSSMGNSNQPQHF

d_call: NA
v_call: TRBV4-2
cdr3_length: 14
clone_size: once
j_call: TRBJ1-2
cdr3_nt: TGTGCCAGCAGCCAAAGATCACAGCCTGGCGGCTACACCTTC
cdr3_aa: CASSQRSQPGGYTF

d_call: TRBD1
v_call: TRBV6-5
cdr3_length: 13
clone_size: NA
j_call: TRBJ2-7
cdr3_nt: TGTGCCAGCAGTTACGGCAGGGGGCTCGAGCAGTACTTC
cdr3_aa: CASSYGRGLEQYF

d_call: TRBD2
v_call: TRBV28
cdr3_length: 16
clone_size: once
j_call: TRBJ2-1
cdr3_nt: TGTGCCAGCAGTTCGGGTAGCGGGATAGTAATCAATGAGCAGTTCTTC
cdr3_aa: CASSSGSGIVINEQFF

d_call: NA
v_call: TRBV7-6
cdr3_length: 12
clone_size: NA
j_call: TRBJ2-5
cdr3_nt: TGTGCCAGCAGCCCCCATCAAGAGACCCAGTACTTC
cdr3_aa: CASSPHQETQYF

d_call: NA
v_call: TRBV4-1
cdr3_length: 15
clone_size: NA
j_call: TRBJ1-2
cdr3_nt: TGCGCCAGCAGCCAAGGCGAGGGCGCGTTCTATGGCTACACCTTC
cdr3_aa: CASSQGEGAFYGYTF

d_call: NA
v_call: TRBV4-1
cdr3_length: 14
clone_size: NA
j_call: TRBJ1-5
cdr3_nt: TGCGCCAGCAGCCAAGAACAGGAGTTTCAGCCCCAGCATTTT
cdr3_aa: CASSQEQEFQPQHF

d_call: NA
v_call: TRBV6-4
cdr3_length: 13
clone_size: NA
j_call: TRBJ2-1
cdr3_nt: TGTGCCAGCAGTGACTCGGTTTCGGGTGAGCAGTTCTTC
cdr3_aa: CASSDSVSGEQFF